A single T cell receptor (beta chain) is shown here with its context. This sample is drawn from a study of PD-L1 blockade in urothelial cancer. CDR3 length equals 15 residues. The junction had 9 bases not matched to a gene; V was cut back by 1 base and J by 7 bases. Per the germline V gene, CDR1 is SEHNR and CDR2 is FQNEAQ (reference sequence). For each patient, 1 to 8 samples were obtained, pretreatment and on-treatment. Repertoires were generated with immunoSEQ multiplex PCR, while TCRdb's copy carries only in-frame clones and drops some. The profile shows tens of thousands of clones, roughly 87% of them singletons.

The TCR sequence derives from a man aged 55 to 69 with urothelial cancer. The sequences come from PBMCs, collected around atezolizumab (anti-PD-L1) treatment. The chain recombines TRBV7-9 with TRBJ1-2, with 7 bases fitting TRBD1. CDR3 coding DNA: TGTGCCAGCAGCTTAGTTGATCCGACAGGGACTGGCTACACCTTC. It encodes CASSLVDPTGTGYTF.